The 12 T cell receptor beta chains below come from one sample, sequenced in a study of blood T cell repertoires in COVID-19. This table comes from immunoSEQ multiplex PCR, and its TCRdb copy is limited to in-frame clones, with some not included. The profile shows over 100,000 clones, 60% to 85% of them singletons. The material sequenced was peripheral blood. These receptor sequences come from a human donor in a cohort sampled during active or convalescent COVID-19.

This clone appeared once. The chain links TRBV28 to TRBJ1-6, with D possibly being TRBD1 (6 bases). Germline values: CDR1 MDHEN, CDR2 SYDVKM. Trimming left V 1 base short and J 7 bases short, with 14 bases between. The CDR3 is 16 residues long. As DNA, the CDR3 is TGTGCCAGCAGTTTATTAGACAGGCTGCCGAATTCACCCCTCCACTTT. Translating it yields CASSLLDRLPNSPLHF.

The chain uses TRBV21-1 and TRBJ2-1; TRBD2, the D gene given by the table, was not confirmed from the DNA. TRBV21-1 is shown as a pseudogene. This CDR3 contains 16 residues. This CDR3 is CASSNGTSGRYNEQFF. In DNA, the CDR3 is TGTGCCAGCAGCAATGGAACTAGCGGGAGGTATAATGAGCAGTTCTTC.

The chain couples TRBV19 to TRBJ2-3; TRBD2 agrees at 7 bases. In germline, CDR1 is LNHDA, CDR2 SQIVND (reference sequence). V shed 9 bases and J 1 base; nucleotides not matched to a gene: 7. The CDR3 totals 14 residues. The CDR3 reads CASTRDYRTDTQYF. In DNA, the CDR3 is TGTGCCAGCACACGGGACTACCGCACAGATACGCAGTATTTT. The complete variable domain, with remaining parts taken from reference TRBV19 and TRBJ2-3, reads DGGITQSPKYLFRKEGQNVTLSCEQNLNHDAMYWYRQDPGQGLRLIYYSQIVNDFQKGDIAEGYSVSREKKESFPLTVTSAQKNPTAFYLCASTRDYRTDTQYFGPGTRLTVL.

This rearrangement joins TRBV28 to TRBJ1-2, with 7 bases identical to TRBD1. The germline V gene encodes CDR1 MDHEN and CDR2 SYDVKM. The CDR3 is made up of 13 amino acids. The V and J ends lost 5 bases and 5 bases, in that order; junction bases with no gene match: 5. CDR3 nucleotides: TGTGCCAGCAGTCGTCCGGGACAGTATGGCTACACCTTC. This sequence encodes CASSRPGQYGYTF.

The chain carries TRBV9 and TRBJ2-1; 7 nucleotides line up with TRBD2. The CDR3 length is 14 residues. After removal of 7 bases from V and 7 bases from J, the junction contained 11 bases not matched to a gene. CDR1 is SGDLS, CDR2 YYNGEE, per germline. The CDR3: CASGPRVLANEQFF. CDR3 sequence (DNA): TGTGCCAGCGGGCCTAGAGTACTAGCGAATGAGCAGTTCTTC.

The chain has TRBV4-1 and TRBJ2-7, with a weak D call TRBD2 (6 bases). This CDR3 has 16 residues. Germline lookup yields CDR1 MGHRA and CDR2 YSYEKL. Trimming took off 4 bases at V and 1 base at J, with 17 bases between the two ends. As DNA, the CDR3 is TGCGCCAGCAGCCCCGAAGGACGGGGGAGTTCCTACGAGCAGTACTTC. Translated, it gives CASSPEGRGSSYEQYF.

The chain recombines TRBV4-3 with TRBJ1-3; D unclear. Deletions cut 0 bases from V and 0 bases from J, with 3 bases between. The germline CDR1 and CDR2 sequences are LGHNA and YSLEER. The CDR3 length is 14 residues. The CDR3 region is CASSQEASGNTIYF. CDR3 nucleotides: TGCGCCAGCAGCCAAGAGGCCTCTGGAAACACCATATATTTT.

The table lists this clone with a few counts. This chain links TRBV5-1 with TRBJ1-2; the match to TRBD1 covers 8 bases. The V segment lost 7 bases and the J segment 4 bases; nucleotides outside the gene matches: 9. This CDR3 region has 14 residues. The V gene's germline CDR1 is SGHRS and CDR2 YFSETQ. For the CDR3, the DNA is TGCGCCAGCTCCGGACAGGGACTTCCCTATGGCTACACCTTC. Translating it yields CASSGQGLPYGYTF.

This clone was observed a handful of times. The V call is TRBV7-3, the J call TRBJ2-3; TRBD1 agrees at 8 bases. Germline assignment: CDR1 SGHTA and CDR2 FQGTGA. This CDR3 is 15 amino acids long. Trimming cost V 2 bases and J 5 bases; bases outside gene matches: 6. The CDR3 nucleotides read TGTGCCAGCAGCTTACTGGCAGGGGGCGGAGATACGCAGTATTTT. Its protein is CASSLLAGGGDTQYF.

V is TRBV15 and J is TRBJ1-5; possibly TRBD1 for D (5 bases). The CDR3 is 14 amino acids. The V and J ends lost 1 base and 5 bases respectively, with 9 bases between them. Germline V gene data show CDR1 as LNHNV and CDR2 as YYDKDF (reference sequence). As DNA, the CDR3 is TGTGCCACCAGCAGAGCAAGGGGTTATCAGCCCCAGCATTTT. Its protein is CATSRARGYQPQHF.

The rearrangement joins TRBV6-6 to TRBJ2-1; TRBD1 might be the D (5 bases). V shed 5 bases and J shed 8 bases, with 19 bases lying between them. In germline, CDR1 is MNHNY, CDR2 SVGAGI (reference sequence). This CDR3 contains 15 residues. The CDR3 spells CASSPLNPRVDEQFF. CDR3 DNA: TGTGCCAGCAGTCCCCTGAACCCCAGGGTCGATGAGCAGTTCTTC.

This CDR3 reads CASSADFTDTQYF. CDR3 in DNA: TGTGCCAGCAGCGCGGACTTCACAGATACGCAGTATTTT. The genes are TRBV9 and TRBJ2-3; TRBD2 is a possible D gene (5 bases). The germline V gene has CDR1 SGDLS and CDR2 YYNGEE. Trimming pared 3 bases from V and 2 bases from J, leaving 7 bases between. The CDR3 has 13 amino acids. The whole variable domain, remainder taken from reference TRBV9 and TRBJ2-3, is DSGVTQTPKHLITATGQRVTLRCSPRSGDLSVYWYQQSLDQGLQFLIQYYNGEERAKGNILERFSAQQFPDLHSELNLSSLELGDSALYFCASSADFTDTQYFGPGTRLTVL.